This TCR beta chain was recorded in a study of T cells in localized non-small cell lung cancer. Notes on the study in general: Blood T cell density predicted longer survival; adjacent-lung clonality, shorter. Sequencing covered just one tumor region, so heterogeneity cannot be ruled out. In uninvolved adjacent lung, T cell clonality reached its highest value, exceeding tumor. Researchers found a median around 61 of the top 100 tumor clones in adjacent lung.

In germline, CDR1 is SEHNR, CDR2 FQNEAQ (reference sequence). V lost 1 base, J lost 0 bases, and 3 bases stayed unmatched. This CDR3 has 16 amino acids. With respect to this clone: What it binds is not known.

Produced via immunoSEQ multiplex PCR; TCRdb's table is partial and in-frame only. The sample includes approximately 70,000 clones, 80% to 90% of them seen just once. The sequence was obtained from a man aged 35 to 69 with stage II lung adenocarcinoma. Source: PBMCs, taken before any cancer treatment. The chain recombines TRBV7-9 with TRBJ2-1; 7 nucleotides agree with TRBD2. DNA for the CDR3: TGTGCCAGCAGCTTAGGCGGGAGCCTCTCCTACAATGAGCAGTTCTTC. This gives the protein CASSLGGSLSYNEQFF.